This TCR beta chain was captured in a study of blood T cell repertoires in COVID-19. Study-level background: Researchers got acute and convalescent COVID-19 samples from the United States, Italy and Spain. T cells, B-cell-depleted T cells, or PBMCs supplied cDNA or gDNA.

CDR1 is MRHNA, CDR2 SNTAGT, per germline. Trimming at V came to 5 bases and at J to 6 bases, leaving 5 bases not matched to a gene. There are 14 residues in the CDR3. Source study methods: Reference gene primer amplification gave nucleated cell count estimates. Generated by immunoSEQ multiplex PCR, the TCRdb table keeps only in-frame clones and is missing some. V, J and clone size reflect that table, while D and trimming were determined from the DNA. In the table there are about 150,000 clones, approximately 86% of which are singletons. The TCR was taken from a man in his 60s with COVID-19, enrolled during active disease. The chain joins TRBV6-4 to TRBJ1-1; 11 nucleotides line up with TRBD1. Sequencing input: peripheral blood. The CDR3 spells CASSSGTGGSEAFF. CDR3 nucleotides: TGTGCCAGCAGTTCCGGGACAGGGGGATCTGAAGCTTTCTTT.